These 25 T cell receptor beta chains originate from one sample sequenced in a study of blood T cell repertoires in COVID-19. Libraries were prepared by immunoSEQ multiplex PCR; TCRdb keeps only in-frame clonotypes and omits some of them. This table has around 100,000 clones, roughly four fifths appearing once. What was sequenced was peripheral blood. The receptors come from a man aged 55 to 70 with acute or convalescent COVID-19.

This clone was counted a single time. The chain couples TRBV19 to TRBJ2-2; possible D gene TRBD1, 6 bases. The CDR3 runs 15 residues. Germline assignment: CDR1 LNHDA and CDR2 SQIVND (reference sequence). V lost 7 bases to trimming and J lost 8 bases, with 20 bases between them. The CDR3 is CASTLGHSAGGELFF. DNA for the CDR3: TGTGCCAGTACCCTGGGACATTCGGCTGGGGGGGAGCTGTTTTTT.

V is TRBV3-1 (or the pseudogene TRBV3-2) and J is TRBJ1-5, with D possibly TRBD1 on 6 matching bases. The CDR3 has 13 residues. Trimming shortened V by 3 bases and J by 7 bases, and 10 bases separated the two germline ends. Germline CDR1 and CDR2: LGHDT and YNNKEL (reference sequence). DNA for the CDR3: TGTGCCAGCAGCCAGGGGGCTCGACAGCCCCAGCATTTT. Translation: CASSQGARQPQHF.

The chain joins TRBV5-1 to TRBJ1-3; D not resolved. The V end lost 3 bases, the J end lost 0 bases, and 7 bases lay between the germline ends. Germline V gene sequence: CDR1 SGHRS, CDR2 YFSETQ. CDR3 length: 14 amino acids. This CDR3 is CASSSTSSGNTIYF. As DNA, the CDR3 is TGCGCCAGCAGCTCCACCAGCTCTGGAAACACCATATATTTT.

The chain employs TRBV2 and TRBJ2-5, with D possibly TRBD1 on 7 matching bases. The CDR3 length is 15 residues. Trimming took off 5 bases at V and 2 bases at J, with 15 bases between the two ends. CDR1 is SNHLY, CDR2 FYNNEI, per germline. The chain's CDR3 is CASSQQGGFQETQYF. CDR3 nucleotides: TGTGCCAGCAGTCAGCAGGGGGGATTTCAAGAGACCCAGTACTTC.

The V call is TRBV5-6, the J call TRBJ1-4; 7 bases agree with TRBD1. V lost 0 bases to trimming and J lost 7 bases; unmatched junction nucleotides: 3. Germline V CDR1 and CDR2: SGHDT, YYEEEE. This CDR3 has 14 amino acids. The CDR3 bases are TGTGCCAGCAGCTTGGGACAGGGCATTGAAAAACTGTTTTTT. Translating it yields CASSLGQGIEKLFF.

This rearrangement joins TRBV30 to TRBJ1-4; 8 bases fit TRBD1. The CDR3 has 13 residues. Trimming took 3 bases from V and 8 from J; bases not matched to a gene: 5. The germline V gene has CDR1 GTSNPN and CDR2 SVGIG (reference sequence). CDR3: CAWRTGEGEKLFF. The CDR3 nucleotides read TGTGCCTGGAGGACAGGGGAGGGGGAAAAACTGTTTTTT. Full variable domain (remainder filled in from reference TRBV30 and TRBJ1-4): SQTIHQWPATLVQPVGSPLSLECTVEGTSNPNLYWYRQAAGRGLQLLFYSVGIGQISSEVPQNLSASRPQDRQFILSSKKLLLSDSGFYLCAWRTGEGEKLFFGSGTQLSVL.

V gene TRBV24-1 combines with J gene TRBJ1-1; 8 bases line up with TRBD1. The junction had 13 bases not matched to a gene; V was cut back by 7 bases and J by 10 bases. The CDR3 has 14 residues. CDR1 is KGHDR, CDR2 SFDVKD, per germline. CDR3 DNA sequence: TGTGCCACCAGCCAACTTACCTCCGGGACAGGAGCTTTCTTT. This sequence encodes CATSQLTSGTGAFF.

V is TRBV15 and J is TRBJ1-1; the D gene is possibly TRBD1 (5 bases). V lost 0 bases and J lost 6, with 11 bases in between. Germline V CDR1 and CDR2: LNHNV, YYDKDF (reference sequence). This CDR3 has 14 amino acids. CDR3 in DNA: TGTGCCACCAGCAGAGATCCGGAGACAGCTGAAGCTTTCTTT. Its protein product is CATSRDPETAEAFF.

V gene TRBV13 combines with J gene TRBJ2-3; TRBD1 is a possible D gene (6 bases). The length of the CDR3 is 14 residues. The V end was cut by 5 bases, the J end by 4 bases, with 13 bases between. In germline, CDR1 is PRHDT, CDR2 FYEKMQ (reference sequence). CDR3 amino acids: CASSIQGKADTQYF. The CDR3 nucleotides read TGTGCCAGCAGCATCCAGGGGAAGGCAGATACGCAGTATTTT.

The rearrangement joins TRBV12-3 or TRBV12-4 to TRBJ1-4; no clear D gene. Trimming took 3 bases from V and 7 from J, leaving 9 bases between them. This CDR3 comprises 13 residues. The CDR3 DNA reads TGTGCCAGCAGTTTTGGGGAGTTTGAAAAACTGTTTTTT. Encoded protein: CASSFGEFEKLFF.

This sequence joins TRBV6-5 and TRBJ1-4; 10 bases fit TRBD1. Germline V gene sequence: CDR1 MNHEY, CDR2 SVGAGI. The V gene end was trimmed by 6 bases and the J gene end by 5 bases; junction bases not matched to a gene: 0. This CDR3 is 13 amino acids long. The CDR3 sequence: CASRGQGNEKLFF. For the CDR3, the DNA is TGTGCCAGCAGGGGACAGGGGAATGAAAAACTGTTTTTT.

This clone came up a few times. The chain has TRBV29-1 and TRBJ2-7; 11 nucleotides align to TRBD2. The CDR3 has 14 amino acids. Germline CDR1 is SQVTM and CDR2 is ANQGSEA. With V trimmed by 3 bases and J by 0 bases, 1 base remained unmatched. The CDR3 loop is CSVDTSGGSYEQYF. In nucleotides, the CDR3 is TGCAGCGTTGATACTAGCGGGGGCTCCTACGAGCAGTACTTC.

The rearrangement joins TRBV29-1 to TRBJ2-7; 8 positions match TRBD1. The CDR3 totals 11 residues. Per germline, CDR1 SQVTM and CDR2 ANQGSEA. V gave up 4 bases and J gave up 10 bases; unmatched junction bases: 6. CDR3 in amino acids: CSVADRAGQYF. The CDR3 region has the DNA TGCAGCGTTGCGGACAGGGCGGGCCAGTACTTC.

This chain connects TRBV9 to TRBJ2-2; 11 nucleotides match TRBD2. After removal of 3 bases from V and 6 bases from J, the junction contained 10 bases not matched to a gene. CDR3 size: 17 residues. CDR1 is SGDLS, CDR2 YYNGEE, per germline. The CDR3 sequence is CASSDLRSGGVAGELFF. In DNA form, the CDR3 reads TGTGCCAGCAGCGACCTCCGTAGCGGGGGGGTGGCCGGGGAGCTGTTTTTT.

The gene calls are TRBV11-2 and TRBJ1-2; TRBD1 matches 8 bases. The germline V gene encodes CDR1 SGHAT and CDR2 FQNNGV. The trim removed 7 bases at V and 7 bases at J, leaving 17 bases unmatched. This CDR3 region has 16 residues. CDR3 nucleotides: TGTGCCAGCACCTTGGATACAACAGGGGGGATAGGTGGCTACACCTTC. This gives the protein CASTLDTTGGIGGYTF.

This clone was detected only a few times. The V gene is TRBV21-1, the J gene TRBJ2-7; the table gives TRBD1 as D, unverified against the DNA. TRBV21-1 is marked as a pseudogene. This CDR3 comprises 17 residues. CDR3 coding DNA: TGTGCCAGCAGCAAAGTAGTAGGGGGACAGTCGGGCGACGAGCAGTACTTC. It specifies CASSKVVGGQSGDEQYF.

V and J are TRBV18 and TRBJ2-1; D is possibly TRBD2 (7 bases). The germline V gene encodes CDR1 KGHSH and CDR2 LQKENI. The CDR3 runs 16 residues. Trimming stripped 1 base from V and 4 bases from J, with 14 bases between. CDR3 protein: CASSPLGGDMYNEQFF. The DNA for the CDR3 is TGTGCCAGCTCACCACTTGGGGGGGACATGTACAATGAGCAGTTCTTC.

V and J are TRBV3-1 (or the pseudogene TRBV3-2) and TRBJ1-6; D is possibly TRBD1 (6 bases). CDR3 length: 13 residues. The V end was cut by 4 bases, the J end by 8 bases, with 9 bases between. The V gene's germline CDR1 is LGHDT and CDR2 YNNKEL (reference sequence). The CDR3 region has the DNA TGTGCCAGCAGCCGACCAGGGGATTCACCCCTCCACTTT. It codes for CASSRPGDSPLHF.

V and J are TRBV6-5 and TRBJ1-1; D is perhaps TRBD1 (6 bases). The CDR3 length is 14 residues. Germline V lookup: CDR1 MNHEY, CDR2 SVGAGI. Trimming stripped 7 bases from V and 3 bases from J, with 15 bases between. The DNA of the CDR3 is TGTGCCAGCAACAACGGGGGGGGCTACACTGAAGCTTTCTTT. Protein: CASNNGGGYTEAFF.

The chain uses TRBV19 and TRBJ2-2; TRBD1 agrees at 7 bases. With V trimmed by 10 bases and J by 7 bases, 9 bases remained unmatched. The CDR3 covers 13 residues. From germline, CDR1 is LNHDA and CDR2 SQIVND (reference sequence). The CDR3 spells CATTDRTSGELFF. The CDR3 DNA follows: TGTGCCACCACGGACAGGACGAGCGGGGAGCTGTTTTTT. Complete variable domain (other parts from reference TRBV19 and TRBJ2-2): DGGITQSPKYLFRKEGQNVTLSCEQNLNHDAMYWYRQDPGQGLRLIYYSQIVNDFQKGDIAEGYSVSREKKESFPLTVTSAQKNPTAFYLCATTDRTSGELFFGEGSRLTVL.

V and J are TRBV29-1 and TRBJ1-3; D not resolved. This CDR3 region has 12 residues. Per germline, CDR1 SQVTM and CDR2 ANQGSEA. Trimming removed 4 bases at V and 3 bases at J, with 7 bases between. The DNA for the CDR3 is TGCAGCGTTGCGGTCGTTGGAAACACCATATATTTT. Protein: CSVAVVGNTIYF.

Turning to this clone: Other DNA sequences in this specimen translate into the identical CDR3. The V gene is TRBV29-1, the J gene TRBJ2-7; D is perhaps TRBD1 (6 bases). From germline, CDR1 is SQVTM and CDR2 ANQGSEA. CDR3 length: 11 residues. V was shortened by 4 bases and J by 2 bases, with 6 bases between the two germline ends. The CDR3 nucleotides read TGCAGCGTTGGGACAGCCTACGAGCAGTACTTC. Translation gives CSVGTAYEQYF.

This clone has more than one count but fewer than ten. V is TRBV6-5 and J is TRBJ2-7; TRBD1 agrees at 7 bases. Germline trimming cut 2 bases from V and 0 bases from J; bases unmatched to any gene: 4. The CDR3 is 15 amino acids. Germline CDR1 reads MNHEY; CDR2 reads SVGAGI. The CDR3, as DNA: TGTGCCAGCAGTTACGGACAGGCTACCTCCTACGAGCAGTACTTC. Amino acid sequence: CASSYGQATSYEQYF.

The chain employs TRBV27 and TRBJ2-1; a weak D match, TRBD2 (7 bases). Germline lookup yields CDR1 MNHEY and CDR2 SMNVEV (reference sequence). The CDR3 is made up of 14 amino acids. The V end lost 3 bases, the J end lost 6 bases, and 12 bases lay between the germline ends. CDR3 protein: CASSFLGGPNEQFF. In DNA form, the CDR3 reads TGTGCCAGCAGTTTTTTGGGGGGGCCCAATGAGCAGTTCTTC.

The V and J genes are TRBV21-1 and TRBJ2-1; the table's D gene call, TRBD2, was not cross checked with the DNA. TRBV21-1 has pseudogene status. The CDR3 sequence is 11 residues long. The CDR3: CASSKLFYRFF. DNA of the CDR3: TGTGCCAGCAGCAAACTATTTTATCGGTTCTTC.